This T cell receptor beta chain was sequenced for a study of blood T cell repertoires in COVID-19. The V and J ends lost 4 bases and 4 bases respectively, with 14 bases between them. The germline V gene encodes CDR1 LGHDT and CDR2 YNNKEL (reference sequence). The CDR3 extends over 15 amino acids. Assay: immunoSEQ multiplex PCR; the TCRdb copy retains only in-frame clones and omits some. The sample holds 250,000 to 300,000 clones, about nine tenths seen once. V gene TRBV3-1 (or the pseudogene TRBV3-2) combines with J gene TRBJ1-3; D not certain. Sequenced input: peripheral blood. This TCR was sampled from a woman aged 35 to 49 with acute or convalescent COVID-19. The DNA of the CDR3 is TGTGCCAGCAGCCGCCTTTGGGCGAAAGGAAACACCATATATTTT. Translated: CASSRLWAKGNTIYF.